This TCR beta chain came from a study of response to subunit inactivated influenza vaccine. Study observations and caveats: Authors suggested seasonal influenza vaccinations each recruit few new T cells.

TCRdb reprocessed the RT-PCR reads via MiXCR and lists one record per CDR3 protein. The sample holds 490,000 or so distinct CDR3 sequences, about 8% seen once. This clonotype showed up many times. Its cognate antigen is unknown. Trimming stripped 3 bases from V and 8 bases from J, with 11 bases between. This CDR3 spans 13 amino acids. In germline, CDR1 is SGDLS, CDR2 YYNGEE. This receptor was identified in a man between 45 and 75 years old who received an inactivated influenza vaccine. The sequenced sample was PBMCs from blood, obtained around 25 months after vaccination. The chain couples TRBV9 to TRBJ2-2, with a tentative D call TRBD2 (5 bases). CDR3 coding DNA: TGTGCCAGCAGCGCTCGACCGGGGGGGGAGCTGTTTTTT. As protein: CASSARPGGELFF. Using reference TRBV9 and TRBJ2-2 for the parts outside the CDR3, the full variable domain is DSGVTQTPKHLITATGQRVTLRCSPRSGDLSVYWYQQSLDQGLQFLIQYYNGEERAKGNILERFSAQQFPDLHSELNLSSLELGDSALYFCASSARPGGELFFGEGSRLTVL.